This T cell receptor beta chain was sequenced during a study of T cells in Graves' hyperthyroidism and ophthalmopathy. General study results and limits: Most thyroid clonotypes with frequency above 0.001 were detected in blood. The model's output predicted ophthalmopathy at a median of about 5.9 months prior to onset.

Hyperthyroidism was newly diagnosed in patients aged 18 to 65 (duration under 2 months). Trimming took off 1 base at V and 7 bases at J, with 8 bases between the two ends. CDR1 and CDR2 from the germline V gene are SNHLY and FYNNEI. The CDR3 is 13 residues long. Amplification targeted TCR beta CDR3 regions from RNA transcripts. An initial round of RT-PCR targeting the TCR CDR3 relied on the HTBI primer set. TCRdb re-called the multiplex PCR reads with MiXCR, one entry per CDR3 protein. The profile shows about 560,000 distinct CDR3 sequences, 46% of them singletons. This clonotype has at least ten counts. The target antigen is unknown.

The chain is built from TRBV2 and TRBJ1-5; no reliable D call. The sequence was obtained from a woman aged 18-29 years with Graves' hyperthyroidism. What was sequenced was peripheral blood or thyroid tissue (not recorded which). The CDR3 protein is CASSEGRRQPQHF. For the CDR3, the DNA is TGTGCCAGCAGTGAAGGAAGGAGGCAGCCCCAGCATTTT.